Each of the 26 T cell receptor beta chains below was sequenced from the same sample in a study of T cells after yellow fever vaccination. MiXCR was run by TCRdb on the 5' RACE reads, yielding one entry per CDR3 protein. The sample holds 620,000 or so distinct CDR3 sequences, about a sixth seen once. The sequencing here drew on PBMCs, taken more than 4 days after the first yellow fever vaccination. The origin of the receptors is a man aged 18 to 30 who received the YFV17D yellow fever vaccine.

This clonotype has just one count. This CDR3 is CASSSSARGIYADTQYF. The CDR3 DNA follows: TGTGCCAGCAGTTCCTCCGCGAGGGGGATCTATGCGGATACGCAGTATTTT. The chain couples TRBV5-6 to TRBJ2-3; tentatively, D is TRBD1 (6 bases). The V end lost 5 bases, the J end lost 6 bases, and 25 bases lay between the germline ends. Germline V gene data show CDR1 as SGHDT and CDR2 as YYEEEE. The CDR3 is 17 residues long.

The rearrangement links TRBV19 to TRBJ1-5; 12 bases map to TRBD1. From germline, CDR1 is LNHDA and CDR2 SQIVND (reference sequence). V shed 9 bases and J 4 bases; nucleotides not matched to a gene: 10. This CDR3 is built from 16 residues. The CDR3 loop is CASSMWGQGANQPQHF. The CDR3 DNA reads as TGTGCCAGCTCAATGTGGGGACAGGGGGCTAATCAGCCCCAGCATTTT.

The rearrangement uses TRBV29-1 and TRBJ1-1; 7 bases agree with TRBD1. This CDR3 spans 11 amino acids. Trimming at V came to 6 bases and at J to 6 bases, leaving 4 bases not matched to a gene. Germline CDR1 SQVTM, CDR2 ANQGSEA. CDR3 bases: TGCAGCGTCGGGACAGACCCTGAAGCTTTCTTT. Amino acids: CSVGTDPEAFF.

The chain joins TRBV10-3 to TRBJ1-6; maybe TRBD1 (5 bases). The V end was cut by 7 bases, the J end by 5 bases, with 12 bases between. Germline V gives CDR1 ENHRY, CDR2 SYGVKD. The CDR3 contains 14 residues. The CDR3 DNA is TGTGCCATCACCGGGGCCGGCAATAATTCACCCCTCCACTTT. It codes for CAITGAGNNSPLHF.

The chain's CDR3 is CASSPIVEFQPQHF. Written as DNA, the CDR3 is TGTGCCAGCAGCCCAATAGTCGAGTTTCAGCCCCAGCATTTT. This chain links TRBV6-2 or TRBV6-3 with TRBJ1-5; D unresolved. Germline-derived CDR1 and CDR2 are MNHEY and SVGEGT. The CDR3 length is 14 residues. V gave up 6 bases and J gave up 6 bases, with 15 bases separating them.

This sequence joins TRBV4-1 and TRBJ1-3, with D uncertain. This CDR3 region has 14 residues. Germline CDR1 is MGHRA and CDR2 is YSYEKL. Trimming took off 4 bases at V and 4 bases at J, with 11 bases between the two ends. The CDR3 DNA sequence: TGCGCCAGCAGCCCATATGAGAGCGGAAACACCATATATTTT. Translated, it gives CASSPYESGNTIYF.

V and J are TRBV6-5 and TRBJ1-5, with a weak D call TRBD1 (6 bases). The CDR3 length is 13 residues. Germline loops: CDR1 MNHEY, CDR2 SVGAGI. V lost 2 bases to trimming and J lost 8 bases, with 10 bases between them. The CDR3 nucleotides read TGTGCCAGCAGTTACCGGGGGCGTGAGCCCCAGCATTTT. Its protein product is CASSYRGREPQHF.

Only a few counts were recorded for this clonotype. The V gene is TRBV9, the J gene TRBJ1-2, with D possibly matching TRBD1 (5 bases). CDR3 size: 13 residues. The germline CDR1 and CDR2 sequences are SGDLS and YYNGEE. V was shortened by 4 bases and J by 6 bases, with 13 bases between the two germline ends. CDR3 loop: CASSWGGGDGYTF. CDR3 sequence (DNA): TGTGCCAGCAGCTGGGGGGGAGGGGATGGCTACACCTTC. Full variable domain (rest looked up from reference TRBV9 and TRBJ1-2): DSGVTQTPKHLITATGQRVTLRCSPRSGDLSVYWYQQSLDQGLQFLIQYYNGEERAKGNILERFSAQQFPDLHSELNLSSLELGDSALYFCASSWGGGDGYTFGSGTRLTVV.

J is TRBJ2-7 and V is TRBV9; TRBD1 agrees at 9 bases. With 4 bases clipped from V and 4 bases from J, the junction kept 9 bases outside the gene matches. Germline V gives CDR1 SGDLS, CDR2 YYNGEE. There are 15 residues in the CDR3. The DNA of the CDR3 is TGTGCCAGCAGCCCCGACGGGACAGGGTCATACGAGCAGTACTTC. This sequence encodes CASSPDGTGSYEQYF.

This clonotype showed up just a few times. The chain couples TRBV7-2 to TRBJ1-5; no definite D call. The CDR3 covers 15 residues. The V and J ends lost 3 bases and 4 bases respectively, with 13 bases between them. From germline, CDR1 is SGHTA and CDR2 FQGNSA. CDR3 residues: CASSLWTERNQPQHF. The CDR3 DNA reads TGTGCCAGCAGCTTGTGGACGGAAAGGAATCAGCCCCAGCATTTT.

The chain has TRBV5-5 and TRBJ1-3; D ambiguous. This CDR3 comprises 14 residues. V dropped 2 bases and J dropped 2 bases, with 8 bases sitting between them. The germline V gene has CDR1 SGHKS and CDR2 YYEKEE (reference sequence). The CDR3 sequence: CASSFGSAGNTIYF. CDR3 in DNA: TGTGCCAGCAGCTTCGGATCAGCTGGAAACACCATATATTTT.

Ten or more counts support this clonotype. V and J are TRBV19 and TRBJ2-1; 11 bases agree with TRBD2. Looked up from germline, CDR1 is LNHDA and CDR2 is SQIVND (reference sequence). V was clipped by 5 bases and J by 4 bases; unmatched bases: 4. The CDR3 is made up of 15 amino acids. The CDR3 nucleotides read TGTGCCAGTAGTCAGACTAGCGGGGATTACAATGAGCAGTTCTTC. It is translated as CASSQTSGDYNEQFF.

The genes are TRBV29-1 and TRBJ2-3; the D gene is possibly TRBD2 (6 bases). CDR3 length equals 15 residues. V shed 4 bases and J shed 6 bases, with 20 bases lying between them. Germline V lookup: CDR1 SQVTM, CDR2 ANQGSEA. The DNA for the CDR3 is TGCAGCGTTGGGTATCCGGGAGCCAGGAAGGATACGCAGTATTTT. This codes for CSVGYPGARKDTQYF.

This clonotype was seen a few times. This chain connects TRBV7-2 to TRBJ1-1, with D uncertain. Germline-derived CDR1 and CDR2 are SGHTA and FQGNSA. This CDR3 is 16 amino acids long. Trimming pared 0 bases from V and 0 bases from J, leaving 11 bases between. This CDR3 reads CASSLAFWEVNTEAFF. DNA of the CDR3: TGTGCCAGCAGCTTAGCGTTTTGGGAGGTGAACACTGAAGCTTTCTTT.

This clonotype turned up a few times. The rearrangement joins TRBV29-1 to TRBJ1-2; D call uncertain. Deletions cut 3 bases from V and 5 bases from J, with 10 bases between. Per germline, CDR1 SQVTM and CDR2 ANQGSEA. This CDR3 has 12 amino acids. The CDR3 sequence is CSVEGNDYGYTF. In nucleotides, the CDR3 is TGCAGCGTTGAGGGCAATGATTATGGCTACACCTTC. The complete variable domain, with remaining parts taken from reference TRBV29-1 and TRBJ1-2, reads SAVISQKPSRDICQRGTSLTIQCQVDSQVTMMFWYRQQPGQSLTLIATANQGSEATYESGFVIDKFPISRPNLTFSTLTVSNMSPEDSSIYLCSVEGNDYGYTFGSGTRLTVV.

This clonotype was picked up many times. The rearrangement uses TRBV12-3 or TRBV12-4 and TRBJ2-5; D not certain. Trimming stripped 2 bases from V and 6 bases from J, with 7 bases between. This CDR3 contains 12 residues. CDR3 sequence reads: CASSLLGKTQYF. CDR3 bases: TGTGCCAGCAGTTTATTGGGGAAGACCCAGTACTTC.

The chain combines TRBV5-1 with TRBJ1-4; no reliable D call. The V end was cut by 0 bases, the J end by 0 bases, with 9 bases between. CDR3 length: 16 residues. CDR1 and CDR2 (germline): SGHRS, YFSETQ. This CDR3 is CASSLGSRATNEKLFF. CDR3 sequence (DNA): TGCGCCAGCAGCTTGGGCTCTCGGGCAACTAATGAAAAACTGTTTTTT.

This rearrangement joins TRBV9 to TRBJ2-1, with D possibly TRBD2 on 7 matching bases. This CDR3 spans 15 amino acids. Trimming shortened V by 4 bases and J by 5 bases, and 16 bases separated the two germline ends. Germline CDR1 SGDLS, CDR2 YYNGEE. For the CDR3, the DNA is TGTGCCAGCAGCCCCGAGGGGGGGTCAGACAATGAGCAGTTCTTC. It translates to CASSPEGGSDNEQFF. The entire variable domain, with the rest obtained from reference TRBV9 and TRBJ2-1, is as follows: DSGVTQTPKHLITATGQRVTLRCSPRSGDLSVYWYQQSLDQGLQFLIQYYNGEERAKGNILERFSAQQFPDLHSELNLSSLELGDSALYFCASSPEGGSDNEQFFGPGTRLTVL.

Only a few counts were recorded for this clonotype. This rearrangement joins TRBV7-3 to TRBJ2-3; perhaps TRBD2 as D (7 bases). CDR1 and CDR2 from the germline V gene are SGHTA and FQGTGA. Trimming stripped 2 bases from V and 2 bases from J, with 11 bases between. This CDR3 contains 15 residues. The CDR3 bases are TGTGCCAGCAGCTTAGACGGGGGGCTCACAGATACGCAGTATTTT. As protein: CASSLDGGLTDTQYF.

The gene calls are TRBV11-1 and TRBJ1-6, with 10 positions matching TRBD1. Germline values: CDR1 SGHAT, CDR2 FQDESV (reference sequence). The V gene end was trimmed by 5 bases and the J gene end by 0 bases; junction bases not matched to a gene: 7. The CDR3 length is 18 residues. The CDR3 sequence is CASSTLGQGSSYNSPLHF. CDR3 coding DNA: TGTGCCAGCAGCACCCTGGGACAGGGGAGCTCCTATAATTCACCCCTCCACTTT.

This sequence joins TRBV7-2 and TRBJ1-1, with D possibly TRBD1 on 5 matching bases. Germline V gene data show CDR1 as SGHTA and CDR2 as FQGNSA. This CDR3 is built from 18 residues. Trimming stripped 0 bases from V and 0 bases from J, with 17 bases between. Here the CDR3 reads CASSLARRDHLMNTEAFF. CDR3 sequence (DNA): TGTGCCAGCAGCTTAGCGCGGAGGGACCATCTTATGAACACTGAAGCTTTCTTT.

The genes are TRBV6-4 and TRBJ2-3; weak D call: TRBD1 (6 bases). CDR1 is MRHNA, CDR2 SNTAGT, per germline. Trimming removed 3 bases from V and 6 bases from J, with 16 bases in between. The CDR3 consists of 15 residues. DNA for the CDR3: TGTGCCAGCAGTGAGTCACAGGGTGGTCTTGATACGCAGTATTTT. This translates into CASSESQGGLDTQYF.

This clonotype has more than one count but fewer than ten. The chain is built from TRBV6-2 or TRBV6-3 and TRBJ2-3; 12 bases are shared with TRBD2. Per the germline V gene, CDR1 is MNHEY and CDR2 is SVGEGT. The CDR3 is 15 residues long. Trimming at V came to 2 bases and at J to 7 bases, leaving 4 bases not matched to a gene. CDR3 bases: TGTGCCAGCAGTTACCCAGGACTAGCGGGAAATACGCAGTATTTT. Translation gives CASSYPGLAGNTQYF.

This chain links TRBV30 with TRBJ2-2, with 8 nucleotides matching TRBD2. Germline V gives CDR1 GTSNPN, CDR2 SVGIG (reference sequence). The CDR3 is made up of 16 amino acids. With V trimmed by 6 bases and J by 1 base, 10 bases remained unmatched. CDR3 protein: CACRPGGGLNTGELFF. The CDR3 coding sequence is TGTGCCTGCCGTCCGGGGGGGGGGCTGAACACCGGGGAGCTGTTTTTT.

This chain's CDR3 is CASSEKPLYPNTGELFF. For the CDR3, the DNA is TGCGCCAGCAGTGAAAAACCACTATACCCGAACACCGGGGAGCTGTTTTTT. The chain is built from TRBV10-2 and TRBJ2-2; no firm D call. This CDR3 is built from 17 residues. Germline CDR1 WSHSY, CDR2 SAAADI. V gave up 3 bases and J gave up 0 bases, with 14 bases separating them.

This clonotype was seen many times. The rearrangement uses TRBV3-1 and TRBJ1-6; D call uncertain. Trimming stripped 2 bases from V and 10 bases from J, with 15 bases between. Germline CDR1 LGHDT, CDR2 YNNKEL (reference sequence). The length of the CDR3 is 15 residues. The CDR3 bases are TGTGCCAGCAGCCAAAACGAAGGAGGAGGCTCACCCCTCCACTTT. This translates into CASSQNEGGGSPLHF.